Following are 20 T cell receptor beta chains from one sample sequenced in a study of CD8+ T cells in alopecia areata. Reverse transcription of extracted RNA yielded cDNA, which provided the sequencing template. Clones were sequenced by immunoSEQ multiplex PCR, and TCRdb holds only the in-frame ones, with some missing. This sample has 200,000 or so clones; roughly 64% occur once, and the top ten carry under 7%. Treatment indicated: oral pan-JAK inhibitor, 5-10 mg twice daily. Sample: CD4+ T cells sorted from blood, taken at week 24, from a patient treated with tofacitinib. The receptors originated from a human donor with alopecia areata.

Note on this clone: The sample has other DNA sequences that encode this CDR3 too. This chain uses TRBV29-1 with TRBJ2-2, with 9 bases identical to TRBD1. V lost 5 bases to trimming and J lost 2 bases; unmatched junction nucleotides: 3. Germline CDR1 is SQVTM and CDR2 is ANQGSEA. The CDR3 totals 14 residues. CDR3 bases: TGCAGCGTTCGGACAGGGGCTAACACCGGGGAGCTGTTTTTT. Translating gives CSVRTGANTGELFF.

This clone was counted a single time. The CDR3 region is CASSQDDKGGTYGYTF. CDR3 nucleotide sequence: TGCGCCAGCAGCCAAGATGATAAAGGGGGCACCTATGGCTACACCTTC. The chain carries TRBV4-3 and TRBJ1-2; 7 bases map to TRBD1. Germline V gene sequence: CDR1 LGHNA, CDR2 YSLEER. This CDR3 region has 16 residues. With 0 bases clipped from V and 4 bases from J, the junction kept 8 bases outside the gene matches.

The CDR3, as DNA: TGCAGCGTTGTCCCAGGGGCGGAAGCTTTCTTT. It translates to CSVVPGAEAFF. This chain uses TRBV29-1 with TRBJ1-1, with TRBD1 as a possible D gene (6 bases). V was clipped by 4 bases and J by 8 bases, with 11 bases between them. CDR1 is SQVTM, CDR2 ANQGSEA, per germline. This CDR3 comprises 11 residues.

The J gene is TRBJ2-1, the V gene TRBV11-3; 11 bases fit TRBD1. There are 17 residues in the CDR3. CDR1 and CDR2 (germline): SGHNT, YENEEA. Trimming took 1 base from V and 7 from J; bases not matched to a gene: 9. CDR3 protein: CASSLGTGTGGMNEQFF. CDR3 DNA sequence: TGTGCCAGCAGCTTAGGGACCGGGACAGGGGGAATGAATGAGCAGTTCTTC.

The chain links TRBV30 to TRBJ2-7; D possibly matches TRBD1 or TRBD2 (5 bases each). The ends were cut back, 3 bases at V and 0 bases at J, with 15 bases in the middle. Germline lookup yields CDR1 GTSNPN and CDR2 SVGIG (reference sequence). The CDR3 spans 15 residues. In DNA, the CDR3 is TGTGCCTGGAGAACCCGGGACGGCCTCTCCTACGAGCAGTACTTC. Residues: CAWRTRDGLSYEQYF. Combining the CDR3 with reference TRBV30 and TRBJ2-7 gives the whole variable domain SQTIHQWPATLVQPVGSPLSLECTVEGTSNPNLYWYRQAAGRGLQLLFYSVGIGQISSEVPQNLSASRPQDRQFILSSKKLLLSDSGFYLCAWRTRDGLSYEQYFGPGTRLTVT.

The chain combines TRBV5-4 with TRBJ2-5; 8 bases are a match to TRBD2. Germline loops: CDR1 SGHNT, CDR2 YYREEE (reference sequence). The V and J ends lost 2 bases and 0 bases, in that order; junction bases with no gene match: 3. The CDR3 runs 15 residues. In DNA form, the CDR3 reads TGTGCCAGCAGCTTAGCGGGGGCCAACCAAGAGACCCAGTACTTC. The encoded protein is CASSLAGANQETQYF.

This clone was observed a few times. The chain joins TRBV29-1 to TRBJ1-2, with D perhaps matching TRBD1 (6 bases). Germline assignment: CDR1 SQVTM and CDR2 ANQGSEA. V gave up 7 bases and J gave up 4 bases, with 19 bases separating them. This CDR3 contains 14 residues. CDR3 bases: TGCAGCGCCGGGGGGACAACCAAGACCTATGGCTACACCTTC. This translates into CSAGGTTKTYGYTF.

The chain is built from TRBV28 and TRBJ1-4; the D gene is possibly TRBD1 (5 bases). CDR3 length equals 13 residues. Germline assignment: CDR1 MDHEN and CDR2 SYDVKM. V was shortened by 4 bases and J by 12 bases, with 15 bases between the two germline ends. CDR3 sequence: CASSSQAAGELFF. The CDR3 coding sequence is TGTGCCAGCAGTTCACAGGCCGCGGGGGAACTGTTTTTT.

There are a few counts of this clone. The rearrangement joins TRBV7-2 to TRBJ2-1; a possible D gene is TRBD2 (6 bases). The germline gives CDR1 SGHTA, CDR2 FQGNSA. There are 17 residues in the CDR3. The V end lost 5 bases, the J end lost 1 base, and 18 bases lay between the germline ends. The CDR3 is CASSPRFAGRSYNEQFF. DNA of the CDR3: TGTGCCAGCAGCCCCCGATTTGCGGGGAGGTCCTACAATGAGCAGTTCTTC. Filled out from reference TRBV7-2 and TRBJ2-1, the complete variable domain reads GAGVSQSPSNKVTEKGKDVELRCDPISGHTALYWYRQSLGQGLEFLIYFQGNSAPDKSGLPSDRFSAERTGGSVSTLTIQRTQQEDSAVYLCASSPRFAGRSYNEQFFGPGTRLTVL.

The V call is TRBV4-1, the J call TRBJ2-1; D may be TRBD2 (6 bases). Germline assignment: CDR1 MGHRA and CDR2 YSYEKL. Trimming cost V 0 bases and J 4 bases, with 16 bases left between them. The CDR3 spans 17 residues. In DNA form, the CDR3 reads TGCGCCAGCAGCCAAGATCAGGCCCCGCGGGAATACAATGAGCAGTTCTTC. It is translated as CASSQDQAPREYNEQFF.

This sequence joins TRBV7-9 and TRBJ1-1; no reliable D call. Trimming took 1 base from V and 0 from J, leaving 6 bases between them. The CDR3 length is 14 residues. CDR1 is SEHNR and CDR2 is FQNEAQ in the germline V gene (reference sequence). As DNA, the CDR3 is TGTGCCAGCAGCTTAGGTGAGCTGAACACTGAAGCTTTCTTT. Translation gives CASSLGELNTEAFF. Full variable domain (outside the CDR3, taken from reference TRBV7-9 and TRBJ1-1): DTGVSQNPRHKITKRGQNVTFRCDPISEHNRLYWYRQTLGQGPEFLTYFQNEAQLEKSRLLSDRFSAERPKGSFSTLEIQRTEQGDSAMYLCASSLGELNTEAFFGQGTRLTVV.

This rearrangement joins TRBV6-5 to TRBJ2-3, with D perhaps TRBD1 (5 bases). CDR1 is MNHEY and CDR2 is SVGAGI in the germline V gene. The V end lost 6 bases, the J end lost 6 bases, and 13 bases lay between the germline ends. The CDR3 spans 13 residues. This CDR3 is CASSPTGSDTQYF. The CDR3, as DNA: TGTGCCAGCAGCCCAACAGGATCCGATACGCAGTATTTT.

V is TRBV2 and J is TRBJ2-5, with 7 bases matching TRBD2. The CDR3 totals 15 residues. V shed 6 bases and J 3 bases; nucleotides not matched to a gene: 10. Per the germline V gene, CDR1 is SNHLY and CDR2 is FYNNEI. CDR3 nucleotide sequence: TGTGCCAGCAGGGGACGACCTAGCGGTGAAGAGACCCAGTACTTC. Its protein is CASRGRPSGEETQYF.

The chain combines TRBV18 with TRBJ2-7; D unresolved. Trimming pared 3 bases from V and 0 bases from J, leaving 9 bases between. Germline CDR1 and CDR2: KGHSH and LQKENI. The CDR3 is made up of 14 amino acids. The CDR3 is CASSPTYSSYEQYF. CDR3 DNA sequence: TGTGCCAGCTCACCGACATATAGCTCCTACGAGCAGTACTTC.

This clone was picked up a small number of times. The chain carries TRBV30 and TRBJ1-2; possibly TRBD1 for D (6 bases). The germline CDR1 and CDR2 sequences are GTSNPN and SVGIG (reference sequence). There are 13 residues in the CDR3. Trimming stripped 1 base from V and 8 bases from J, with 14 bases between. Here the CDR3 DNA reads TGTGCCTGGAGTGACCCGGGGGCGCGCGGCTACACCTTC. It codes for CAWSDPGARGYTF.

J is TRBJ2-7 and V is TRBV29-1; the D is unclear. V was cut by 5 bases and J by 0 bases, with 20 bases left in between. This CDR3 comprises 16 residues. CDR1 and CDR2 (germline): SQVTM, ANQGSEA. CDR3 residues: CSVLPPGGSASYEQYF. CDR3 sequence (DNA): TGCAGCGTTCTCCCCCCCGGTGGCAGCGCCTCCTACGAGCAGTACTTC.

This chain joins TRBV4-1 and TRBJ2-7, with D tentatively TRBD1 (5 bases). The length of the CDR3 is 15 residues. The germline CDR1 and CDR2 sequences are MGHRA and YSYEKL. Trimming left V 4 bases short and J 3 bases short, with 16 bases between. The CDR3 loop is CASSPGGRVNYEQYF. Here the CDR3 DNA reads TGCGCCAGCAGCCCAGGCGGCAGGGTTAACTACGAGCAGTACTTC.

The CDR3 region is CASSRRWGGILTDTQYF. CDR3 in DNA: TGTGCCAGCAGCCGGAGATGGGGGGGGATCCTCACAGATACGCAGTATTTT. The chain is built from TRBV5-4 and TRBJ2-3, with 7 bases that match TRBD2. The CDR3 has 17 amino acids. V shed 4 bases and J 2 bases; nucleotides not matched to a gene: 13. Germline assignment: CDR1 SGHNT and CDR2 YYREEE (reference sequence).

This clone has more than one count but fewer than ten. The chain couples TRBV7-2 to TRBJ1-1; D is possibly TRBD1 (5 bases). Per germline, CDR1 SGHTA and CDR2 FQGNSA. CDR3 length equals 11 residues. V shed 1 base and J shed 8 bases, with 5 bases lying between them. The CDR3: CASSLEGEAFF. CDR3 DNA sequence: TGTGCCAGCAGCTTAGAGGGGGAAGCTTTCTTT. The variable domain in full, completed from reference TRBV7-2 and TRBJ1-1, reads GAGVSQSPSNKVTEKGKDVELRCDPISGHTALYWYRQSLGQGLEFLIYFQGNSAPDKSGLPSDRFSAERTGGSVSTLTIQRTQQEDSAVYLCASSLEGEAFFGQGTRLTVV.

The rearrangement uses TRBV7-9 and TRBJ1-2; 10 nucleotides align to TRBD1. Germline loops: CDR1 SEHNR, CDR2 FQNEAQ (reference sequence). The CDR3 covers 16 residues. Trimming at V came to 3 bases and at J to 4 bases, leaving 8 bases not matched to a gene. CDR3 amino acids: CASSFSGTGAGYGYTF. As DNA, the CDR3 is TGTGCCAGCAGCTTCTCCGGGACAGGGGCGGGCTATGGCTACACCTTC.